These 8 T cell receptor beta chains were sequenced from one sample in a study of T cells in Graves' hyperthyroidism and ophthalmopathy. Amplification yielded TCR beta CDR3 regions, with RNA transcripts as the source. HTBI primers were employed in a first-round RT-PCR of the TCR CDR3. One entry per CDR3 protein, called by TCRdb with MiXCR from the multiplex PCR reads. The profile shows 700,000 or so distinct CDR3 sequences, 15% to 20% of them singletons. Sequenced material: blood. The source is a man between 18 and 35 years old with Graves' hyperthyroidism.

The chain combines TRBV19 with TRBJ1-4, with D hard to call. Germline values: CDR1 LNHDA, CDR2 SQIVND (reference sequence). V lost 8 bases and J 0 bases, leaving 13 bases between the germline ends. This CDR3 is built from 15 residues. CDR3 DNA: TGTGCCAGTTCCCCCGTGGGCGCAACTAATGAAAAACTGTTTTTT. It yields the protein CASSPVGATNEKLFF.

This clonotype was recorded a few times. V gene TRBV6-1 combines with J gene TRBJ1-3; 8 bases agree with TRBD1. This CDR3 has 16 residues. Germline V CDR1 and CDR2: MNHNS, SASEGT. The V and J ends lost 7 bases and 2 bases, in that order; junction bases with no gene match: 10. CDR3: CASNADRALAGNTIYF. The CDR3 DNA follows: TGTGCCAGCAATGCGGACAGGGCCTTGGCTGGAAACACCATATATTTT.

On this clonotype itself: A much larger clone differs by one base, so this may be a read error. This chain connects TRBV6-1 to TRBJ2-1; 7 bases line up with TRBD2. Trimming cost V 0 bases and J 8 bases; bases outside gene matches: 7. The CDR3 contains 15 residues. Germline CDR1 and CDR2: MNHNS and SASEGT. Here the CDR3 reads CASSEASGALDEQFF. The CDR3, as DNA: TGTGCCAGCAGTGAAGCCAGCGGGGCCTTAGATGAGCAGTTCTTC.

There are many counts of this clonotype. This chain connects TRBV5-6 to TRBJ1-1, with TRBD1 as a possible D gene (5 bases). V lost 5 bases and J 0 bases, leaving 17 bases between the germline ends. The CDR3 loop spans 16 amino acids. Germline V CDR1 and CDR2: SGHDT, YYEEEE. This CDR3 is CASRLRPGRMNTEAFF. The CDR3 bases are TGTGCCAGCAGATTGAGACCGGGACGGATGAACACTGAAGCTTTCTTT.

In its sample, this clonotype was seen many times. V gene TRBV28 combines with J gene TRBJ2-3; 13 nucleotides line up with TRBD2. The CDR3 contains 18 residues. From germline, CDR1 is MDHEN and CDR2 SYDVKM. Trimming cost V 5 bases and J 2 bases; bases outside gene matches: 10. The CDR3 is CASSGYPGLAGYTDTQYF. The CDR3, as DNA: TGTGCCAGCAGTGGATACCCGGGACTAGCGGGGTACACAGATACGCAGTATTTT.

There are many counts of this clonotype. The chain uses TRBV28 and TRBJ2-6; D is uncertain. Per germline, CDR1 MDHEN and CDR2 SYDVKM. This CDR3 contains 14 residues. Between the trimmed V and J ends, which lost 1 base and 4 bases, there was a span of 5 bases. For the CDR3, the DNA is TGTGCCAGCAGTTTATCTGGGGGGGCCAACGTCCTGACTTTC. It yields the protein CASSLSGGANVLTF.

This clonotype appeared a few times. A much larger clone sits a single nucleotide away, making a read error possible. J is TRBJ2-3 and V is TRBV2; no firm D call. Germline V CDR1 and CDR2: SNHLY, FYNNEI. The V end lost 8 bases, the J end lost 1 base, and 13 bases lay between the germline ends. CDR3 length: 14 amino acids. The CDR3 DNA follows: TGTGCCAGCTACTGGGCAGCCGGCACAGATACGCAGTATTTT. Translated, it gives CASYWAAGTDTQYF.

Many counts were recorded for this clonotype. The CDR3: CASSLGEAGELFF. DNA of the CDR3: TGTGCCAGCAGCTTAGGGGAAGCCGGGGAGCTGTTTTTT. The V gene is TRBV11-1, the J gene TRBJ2-2; unclear D gene. From germline, CDR1 is SGHAT and CDR2 FQDESV (reference sequence). The V end lost 1 base, the J end lost 6 bases, and 6 bases lay between the germline ends. The CDR3 length is 13 residues.